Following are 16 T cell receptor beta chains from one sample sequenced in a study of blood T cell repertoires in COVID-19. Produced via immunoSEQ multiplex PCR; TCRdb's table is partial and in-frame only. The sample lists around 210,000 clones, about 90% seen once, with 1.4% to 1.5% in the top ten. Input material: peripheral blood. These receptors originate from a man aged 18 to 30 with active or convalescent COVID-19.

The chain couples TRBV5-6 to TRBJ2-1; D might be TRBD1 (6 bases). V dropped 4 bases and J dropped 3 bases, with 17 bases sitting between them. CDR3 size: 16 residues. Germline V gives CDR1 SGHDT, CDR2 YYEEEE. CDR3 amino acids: CASSRRIRGNYNEQFF. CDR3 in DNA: TGTGCCAGCAGCCGACGAATCAGGGGAAACTACAATGAGCAGTTCTTC.

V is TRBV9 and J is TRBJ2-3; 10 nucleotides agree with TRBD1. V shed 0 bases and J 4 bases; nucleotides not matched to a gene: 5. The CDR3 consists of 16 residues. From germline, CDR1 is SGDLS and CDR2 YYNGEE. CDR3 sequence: CASSVGSGQGADTQYF. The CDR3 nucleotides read TGTGCCAGCAGCGTAGGTTCCGGACAGGGGGCAGATACGCAGTATTTT.

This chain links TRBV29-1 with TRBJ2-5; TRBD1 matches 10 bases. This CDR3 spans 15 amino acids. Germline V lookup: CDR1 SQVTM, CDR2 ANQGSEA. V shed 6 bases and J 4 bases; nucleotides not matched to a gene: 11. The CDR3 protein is CSVGDRGLGGETQYF. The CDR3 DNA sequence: TGCAGCGTCGGTGACAGGGGGCTAGGAGGAGAGACCCAGTACTTC. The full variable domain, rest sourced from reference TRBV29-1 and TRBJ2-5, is SAVISQKPSRDICQRGTSLTIQCQVDSQVTMMFWYRQQPGQSLTLIATANQGSEATYESGFVIDKFPISRPNLTFSTLTVSNMSPEDSSIYLCSVGDRGLGGETQYFGPGTRLLVL.

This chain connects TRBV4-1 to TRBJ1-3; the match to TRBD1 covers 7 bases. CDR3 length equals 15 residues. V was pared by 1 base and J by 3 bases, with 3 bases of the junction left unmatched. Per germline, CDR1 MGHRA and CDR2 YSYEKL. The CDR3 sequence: CASSQGQGFGNTIYF. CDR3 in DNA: TGCGCCAGCAGCCAAGGACAGGGCTTTGGAAACACCATATATTTT.

The CDR3 DNA is TGCGCCAGCAGCTTACCAGGGGAGAGGACTGAAGCTTTCTTT. Translating it yields CASSLPGERTEAFF. J is TRBJ1-1 and V is TRBV5-1, with D possibly TRBD1 on 6 matching bases. The V gene's germline CDR1 is SGHRS and CDR2 YFSETQ. This CDR3 has 14 amino acids. V dropped 2 bases and J dropped 5 bases, with 13 bases sitting between them. The full variable domain, in which reference TRBV5-1 and TRBJ1-1 provide the parts outside the CDR3, is KAGVTQTPRYLIKTRGQQVTLSCSPISGHRSVSWYQQTPGQGLQFLFEYFSETQRNKGNFPGRFSGRQFSNSRSEMNVSTLELGDSALYLCASSLPGERTEAFFGQGTRLTVV.

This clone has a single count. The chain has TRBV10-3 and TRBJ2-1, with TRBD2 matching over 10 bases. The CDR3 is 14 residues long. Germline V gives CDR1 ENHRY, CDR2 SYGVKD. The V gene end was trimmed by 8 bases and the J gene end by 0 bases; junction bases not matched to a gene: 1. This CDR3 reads CAIASGSSYNEQFF. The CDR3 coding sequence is TGTGCCATCGCTAGCGGGAGCTCCTACAATGAGCAGTTCTTC.

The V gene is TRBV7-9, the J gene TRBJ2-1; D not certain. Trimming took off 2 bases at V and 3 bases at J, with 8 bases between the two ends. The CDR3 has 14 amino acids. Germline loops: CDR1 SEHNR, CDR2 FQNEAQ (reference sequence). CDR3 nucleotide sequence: TGTGCCAGCAGCTTAACGGCTAGCTACAATGAGCAGTTCTTC. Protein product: CASSLTASYNEQFF. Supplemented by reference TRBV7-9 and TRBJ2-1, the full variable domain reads DTGVSQNPRHKITKRGQNVTFRCDPISEHNRLYWYRQTLGQGPEFLTYFQNEAQLEKSRLLSDRFSAERPKGSFSTLEIQRTEQGDSAMYLCASSLTASYNEQFFGPGTRLTVL.

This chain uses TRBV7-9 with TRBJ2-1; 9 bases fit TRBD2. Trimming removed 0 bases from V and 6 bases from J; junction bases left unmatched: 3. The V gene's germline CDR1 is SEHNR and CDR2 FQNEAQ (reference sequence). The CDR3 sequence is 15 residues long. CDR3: CASSLASGSSNEQFF. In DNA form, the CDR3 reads TGTGCCAGCAGCTTAGCTAGCGGGAGCTCCAATGAGCAGTTCTTC. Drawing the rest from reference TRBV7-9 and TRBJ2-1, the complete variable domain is DTGVSQNPRHKITKRGQNVTFRCDPISEHNRLYWYRQTLGQGPEFLTYFQNEAQLEKSRLLSDRFSAERPKGSFSTLEIQRTEQGDSAMYLCASSLASGSSNEQFFGPGTRLTVL.

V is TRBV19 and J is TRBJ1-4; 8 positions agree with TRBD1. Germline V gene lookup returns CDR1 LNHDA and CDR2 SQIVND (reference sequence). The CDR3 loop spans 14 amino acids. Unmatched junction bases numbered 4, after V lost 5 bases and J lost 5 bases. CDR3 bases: TGTGCCAGTAGTCCCGGGGACAGGAATGAAAAACTGTTTTTT. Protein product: CASSPGDRNEKLFF. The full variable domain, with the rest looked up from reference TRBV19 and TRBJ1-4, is DGGITQSPKYLFRKEGQNVTLSCEQNLNHDAMYWYRQDPGQGLRLIYYSQIVNDFQKGDIAEGYSVSREKKESFPLTVTSAQKNPTAFYLCASSPGDRNEKLFFGSGTQLSVL.

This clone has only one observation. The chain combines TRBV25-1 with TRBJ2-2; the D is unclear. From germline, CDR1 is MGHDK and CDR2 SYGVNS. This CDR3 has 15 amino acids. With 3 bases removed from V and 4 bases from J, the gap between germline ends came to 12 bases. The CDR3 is CASSDPEILTGELFF. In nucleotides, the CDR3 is TGTGCCAGCAGTGACCCAGAAATTCTCACCGGGGAGCTGTTTTTT.

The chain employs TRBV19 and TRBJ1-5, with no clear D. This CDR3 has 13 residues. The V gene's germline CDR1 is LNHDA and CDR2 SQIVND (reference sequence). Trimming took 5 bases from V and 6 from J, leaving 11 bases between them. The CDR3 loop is CASSPTGSQPQHF. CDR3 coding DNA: TGTGCCAGTAGTCCCACGGGATCTCAGCCCCAGCATTTT.

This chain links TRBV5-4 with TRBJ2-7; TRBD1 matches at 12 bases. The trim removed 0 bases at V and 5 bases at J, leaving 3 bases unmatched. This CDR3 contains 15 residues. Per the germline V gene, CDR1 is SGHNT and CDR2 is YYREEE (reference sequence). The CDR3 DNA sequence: TGTGCCAGCAGCTTGGGGGGACAGGGGGCCGACGAGCAGTACTTC. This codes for CASSLGGQGADEQYF.

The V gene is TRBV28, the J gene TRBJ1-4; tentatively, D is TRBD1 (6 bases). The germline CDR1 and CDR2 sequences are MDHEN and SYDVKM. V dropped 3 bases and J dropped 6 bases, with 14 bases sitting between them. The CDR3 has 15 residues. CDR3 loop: CASSLPNRADEKLFF. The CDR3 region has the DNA TGTGCCAGCAGTTTGCCGAACAGGGCTGATGAAAAACTGTTTTTT. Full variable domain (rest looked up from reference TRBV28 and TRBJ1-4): DVKVTQSSRYLVKRTGEKVFLECVQDMDHENMFWYRQDPGLGLRLIYFSYDVKMKEKGDIPEGYSVSREKKERFSLILESASTNQTSMYLCASSLPNRADEKLFFGSGTQLSVL.

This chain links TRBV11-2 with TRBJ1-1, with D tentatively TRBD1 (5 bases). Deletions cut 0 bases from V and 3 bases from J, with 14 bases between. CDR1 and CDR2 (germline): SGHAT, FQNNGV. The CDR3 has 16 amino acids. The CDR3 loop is CASSLEPARGYTEAFF. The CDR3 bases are TGTGCCAGCAGCTTAGAGCCGGCCCGGGGGTACACTGAAGCTTTCTTT.

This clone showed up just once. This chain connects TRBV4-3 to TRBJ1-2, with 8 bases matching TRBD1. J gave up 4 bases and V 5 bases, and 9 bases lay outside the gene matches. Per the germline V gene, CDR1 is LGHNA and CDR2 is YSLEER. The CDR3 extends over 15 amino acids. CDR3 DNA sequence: TGCGCCAGCAGCACAGGGAAGACAGGGGCCTATGGCTACACCTTC. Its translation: CASSTGKTGAYGYTF.

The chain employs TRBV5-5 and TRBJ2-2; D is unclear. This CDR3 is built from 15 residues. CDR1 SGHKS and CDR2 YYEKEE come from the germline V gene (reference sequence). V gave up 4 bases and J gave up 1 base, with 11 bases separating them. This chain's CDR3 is CASSQTGVNTGELFF. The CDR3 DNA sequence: TGTGCCAGCAGCCAGACTGGCGTGAACACCGGGGAGCTGTTTTTT.